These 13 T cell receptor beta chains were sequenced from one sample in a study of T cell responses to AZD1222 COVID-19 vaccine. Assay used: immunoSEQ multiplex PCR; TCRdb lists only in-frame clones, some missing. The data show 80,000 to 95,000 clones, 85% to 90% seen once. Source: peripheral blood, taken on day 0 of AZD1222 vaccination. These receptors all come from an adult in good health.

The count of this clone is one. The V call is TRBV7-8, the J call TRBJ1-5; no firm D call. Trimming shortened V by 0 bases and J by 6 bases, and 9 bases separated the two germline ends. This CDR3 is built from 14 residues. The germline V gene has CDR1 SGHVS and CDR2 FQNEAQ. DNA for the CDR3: TGTGCCAGCAGCTTAGCGAGAACGGTTCAGCCCCAGCATTTT. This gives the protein CASSLARTVQPQHF.

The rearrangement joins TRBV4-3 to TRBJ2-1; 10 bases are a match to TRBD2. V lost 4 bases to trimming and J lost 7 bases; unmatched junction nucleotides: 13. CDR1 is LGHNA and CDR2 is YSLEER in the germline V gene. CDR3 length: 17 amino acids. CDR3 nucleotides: TGCGCCAGCAGCCCCGATTACCAGCGGGGGGGTAGAAATGAGCAGTTCTTC. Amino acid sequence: CASSPDYQRGGRNEQFF.

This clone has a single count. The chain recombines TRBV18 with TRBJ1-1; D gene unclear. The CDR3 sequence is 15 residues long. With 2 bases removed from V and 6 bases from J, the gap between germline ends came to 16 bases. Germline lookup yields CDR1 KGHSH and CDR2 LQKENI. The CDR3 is CASSPSTAVRAEAFF. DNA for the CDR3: TGTGCCAGCTCACCAAGTACGGCCGTTCGAGCTGAAGCTTTCTTT.

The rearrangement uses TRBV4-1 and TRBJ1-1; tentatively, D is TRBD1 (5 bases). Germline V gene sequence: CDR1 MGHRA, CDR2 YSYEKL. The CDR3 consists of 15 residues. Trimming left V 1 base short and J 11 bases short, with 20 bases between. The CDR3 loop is CASSQAGAALWGAFF. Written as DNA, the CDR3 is TGCGCCAGCAGCCAAGCGGGTGCTGCTCTATGGGGGGCTTTCTTT.

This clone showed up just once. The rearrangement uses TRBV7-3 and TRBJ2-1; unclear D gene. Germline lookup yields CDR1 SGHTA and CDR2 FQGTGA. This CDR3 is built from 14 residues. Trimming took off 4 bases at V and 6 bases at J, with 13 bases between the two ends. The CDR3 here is CASSSASGRNEQFF. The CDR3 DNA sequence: TGTGCCAGCAGCTCAGCATCCGGGCGCAATGAGCAGTTCTTC.

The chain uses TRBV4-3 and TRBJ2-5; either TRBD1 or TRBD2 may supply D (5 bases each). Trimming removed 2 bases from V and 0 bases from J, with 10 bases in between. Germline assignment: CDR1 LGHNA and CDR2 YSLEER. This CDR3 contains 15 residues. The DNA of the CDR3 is TGCGCCAGCAGCCAATCGGGGACGAACCAAGAGACCCAGTACTTC. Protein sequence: CASSQSGTNQETQYF.

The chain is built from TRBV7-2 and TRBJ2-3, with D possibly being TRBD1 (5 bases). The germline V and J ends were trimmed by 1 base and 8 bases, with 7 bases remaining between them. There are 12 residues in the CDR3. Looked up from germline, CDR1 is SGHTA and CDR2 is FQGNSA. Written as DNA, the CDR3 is TGTGCCAGCAGCTTAGAAAGGGGTACGCAGTATTTT. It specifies CASSLERGTQYF. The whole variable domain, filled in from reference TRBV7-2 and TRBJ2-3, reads GAGVSQSPSNKVTEKGKDVELRCDPISGHTALYWYRQSLGQGLEFLIYFQGNSAPDKSGLPSDRFSAERTGGSVSTLTIQRTQQEDSAVYLCASSLERGTQYFGPGTRLTVL.

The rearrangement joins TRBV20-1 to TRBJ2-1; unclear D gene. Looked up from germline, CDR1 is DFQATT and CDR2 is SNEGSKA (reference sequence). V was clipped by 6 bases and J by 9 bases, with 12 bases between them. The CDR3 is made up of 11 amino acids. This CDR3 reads CSASGVGEQFF. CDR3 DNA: TGCAGTGCGTCAGGCGTCGGTGAGCAGTTCTTC.

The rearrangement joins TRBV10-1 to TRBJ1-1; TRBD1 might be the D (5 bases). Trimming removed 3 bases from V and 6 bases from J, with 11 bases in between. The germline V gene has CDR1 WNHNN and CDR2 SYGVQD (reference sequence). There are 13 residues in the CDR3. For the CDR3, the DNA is TGCGCCAGCAGTGACGGACCGGGGGCTGAAGCTTTCTTT. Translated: CASSDGPGAEAFF.

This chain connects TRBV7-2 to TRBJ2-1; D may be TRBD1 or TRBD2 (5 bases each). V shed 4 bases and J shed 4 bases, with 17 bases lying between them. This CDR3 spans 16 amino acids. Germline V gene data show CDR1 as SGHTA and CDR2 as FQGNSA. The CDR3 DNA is TGTGCCAGCAGCTGGCAGGGTACCCCGGGGTACAATGAGCAGTTCTTC. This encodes CASSWQGTPGYNEQFF. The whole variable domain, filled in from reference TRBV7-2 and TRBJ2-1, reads GAGVSQSPSNKVTEKGKDVELRCDPISGHTALYWYRQSLGQGLEFLIYFQGNSAPDKSGLPSDRFSAERTGGSVSTLTIQRTQQEDSAVYLCASSWQGTPGYNEQFFGPGTRLTVL.

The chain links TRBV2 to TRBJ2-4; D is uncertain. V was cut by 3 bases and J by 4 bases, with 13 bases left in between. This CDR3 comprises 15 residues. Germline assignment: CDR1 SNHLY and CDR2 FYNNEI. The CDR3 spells CASSDSTGGKNIQYF. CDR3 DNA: TGTGCCAGCAGTGACTCTACGGGTGGGAAAAACATTCAGTACTTC.

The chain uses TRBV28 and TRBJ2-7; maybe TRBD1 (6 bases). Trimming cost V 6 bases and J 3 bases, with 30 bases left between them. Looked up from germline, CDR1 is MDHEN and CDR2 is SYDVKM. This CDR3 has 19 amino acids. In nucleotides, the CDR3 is TGTGCCAGCAGCCCCCCCTTCCAAACTACCGGGACACATTACTACGAGCAGTACTTC. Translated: CASSPPFQTTGTHYYEQYF.

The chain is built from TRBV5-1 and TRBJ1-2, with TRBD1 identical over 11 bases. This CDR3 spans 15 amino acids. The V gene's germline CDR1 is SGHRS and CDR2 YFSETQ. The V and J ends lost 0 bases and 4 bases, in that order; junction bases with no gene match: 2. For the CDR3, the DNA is TGCGCCAGCAGCTTGGCGGGACAGGGGGTCTATGGCTACACCTTC. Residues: CASSLAGQGVYGYTF.